This T cell receptor beta chain was sequenced during a study of PD-1 blockade in classical Hodgkin lymphoma. The wider study: Nivolumab dosed at 3 mg/kg went to patients intravenously every 2 weeks.

In every patient, relapse followed autologous stem cell transplantation, while exposure to brentuximab vedotin differed. The CDR3 runs to 15 residues. Germline CDR1 and CDR2: SGHVS and FQNEAQ. Trimming pared 3 bases from V and 9 bases from J, leaving 18 bases between. Sequencing used immunoSEQ multiplex PCR; TCRdb keeps in-frame clones, though not all of them. The data hold some 93,000 clones, with about 88% observed a single time. The clonotype comes from a human donor with classical Hodgkin lymphoma. The sequencing used peripheral blood mononuclear cells (PBMCs), collected before the second cycle of nivolumab. J is TRBJ2-1 and V is TRBV7-8, with D possibly matching TRBD1 (8 bases). The CDR3 sequence: CASSFRQGRASEQFF. For the CDR3, the DNA is TGTGCCAGCAGCTTTAGACAGGGGAGGGCGAGTGAGCAGTTCTTC.